In its sample, the clone carrying this T cell receptor beta chain was seen a few times. What it binds is not known. The sample comes from a study of T-cell memory formation after mild COVID-19. Study-wide results and caveats: CM and EM subsets held most contracting CD4+ clones; EMRA held CD8+ ones. Some SARS-CoV-2-responding clones were already detected in memory before infection.

The CDR3 contains 16 residues. The authors produced TCR alpha and TCR beta cDNA libraries with sample barcodes and UMIs by 5'RACE using constant-segment primers. In TCRdb, the 5' RACE reads were re-called with MiXCR into one record per CDR3 protein. The sample lists about 390,000 distinct CDR3 sequences, 15% to 20% seen once, with 20% to 25% in the top ten. The specimen was PBMCs or a T cell subset sorted from them (not recorded which). This rearrangement joins TRBV21-1 to TRBJ2-1; the table's TRBD2 call for D was not verified on the DNA. TRBV21-1 is deemed a pseudogene. The clonotype comes from a man aged 18 to 30 who had mild COVID-19 (a few samples of this study predate the infection). Cell type and time point are not known. The CDR3 region has the DNA TGTGCCAGCAGCTCCCGTTCTAGCGGGGGGGCCTATGAGCAGTTCTTC. It translates to CASSSRSSGGAYEQFF.